The 19 T cell receptor beta chains below were found in one sample sequenced in a study of control samples from healthy donors and cancer patients. Clones were read by immunoSEQ multiplex PCR, and TCRdb kept only the in-frame ones, dropping some. This sample carries about 160,000 clones, approximately 94% of them seen once, and the ten largest clones take around 9.3%. The sequenced sample was blood. The receptors shown here come from a woman aged 40 to 50 in good health.

V usage is TRBV7-9 and J usage is TRBJ2-5, with D perhaps matching TRBD1 (5 bases). Trimming stripped 4 bases from V and 2 bases from J, with 17 bases between. Germline V gene lookup returns CDR1 SEHNR and CDR2 FQNEAQ (reference sequence). The CDR3 length is 16 residues. The DNA for the CDR3 is TGTGCCAGCAGCTATAATGGTCGTGGGGCACAAGAGACCCAGTACTTC. This encodes CASSYNGRGAQETQYF.

The chain is built from TRBV6-5 and TRBJ2-7, with TRBD1 as a possible D gene (5 bases). Per the germline V gene, CDR1 is MNHEY and CDR2 is SVGAGI. With 5 bases removed from V and 5 bases from J, the gap between germline ends came to 16 bases. The length of the CDR3 is 14 residues. The CDR3 protein is CASSRTSIGDEQYF. The CDR3 coding sequence is TGTGCCAGCAGTCGAACTTCTATAGGGGACGAGCAGTACTTC.

The chain employs TRBV13 and TRBJ2-5; D gene uncertain. Deletions cut 5 bases from V and 1 base from J, with 11 bases between. CDR1 is PRHDT and CDR2 is FYEKMQ in the germline V gene (reference sequence). CDR3 length equals 14 residues. CDR3 amino acids: CASSPPRSQETQYF. The CDR3 DNA sequence: TGTGCCAGCAGCCCCCCGAGGTCCCAAGAGACCCAGTACTTC.

In regard to this clone: Other nucleotide sequences from this sample produce the same CDR3. The rearrangement links TRBV5-6 to TRBJ1-1; D remains ambiguous. CDR1 and CDR2 from the germline V gene are SGHDT and YYEEEE. This CDR3 region has 13 residues. The V gene lost 2 bases and the J gene lost 1 base, with 6 bases spanning the gap. CDR3: CASSFSGNTEAFF. Here the CDR3 DNA reads TGTGCCAGCAGCTTCTCAGGGAACACTGAAGCTTTCTTT.

V gene TRBV4-3 combines with J gene TRBJ1-2; TRBD1 matches 10 bases. This CDR3 region has 15 residues. Germline CDR1 is LGHNA and CDR2 is YSLEER. V was clipped by 0 bases and J by 13 bases; unmatched bases: 11. The CDR3 DNA follows: TGCGCCAGCAGCCAAGATTCTCGGGACAGGGGTCAATGCACCTTC. Residues: CASSQDSRDRGQCTF.

The chain has TRBV27 and TRBJ2-1; possibly TRBD2 for D (5 bases). The CDR3 is made up of 13 amino acids. Looked up from germline, CDR1 is MNHEY and CDR2 is SMNVEV (reference sequence). V lost 5 bases and J 11 bases, leaving 16 bases between the germline ends. The CDR3: CASSVGRESKQFF. In nucleotides, the CDR3 is TGTGCCAGCAGTGTAGGACGGGAAAGTAAGCAGTTCTTC.

The V call is TRBV14, the J call TRBJ1-4; D is perhaps TRBD1 (5 bases). The CDR3 spans 16 residues. V lost 0 bases, J lost 8 bases, and 16 bases lay in between. The V gene's germline CDR1 is SGHDN and CDR2 FVKESK. The chain's CDR3 is CASSQEGRGLREKLFF. The CDR3 region has the DNA TGTGCCAGCAGCCAAGAGGGAAGGGGTTTAAGGGAAAAACTGTTTTTT.

This chain joins TRBV12-3 or TRBV12-4 and TRBJ1-6; D unresolved. This CDR3 region has 13 residues. The V gene lost 3 bases and the J gene lost 10 bases, with 10 bases spanning the gap. As DNA, the CDR3 is TGTGCCAGCAGTTTGGGAAGTAAATCACCCCTCCACTTT. It is translated as CASSLGSKSPLHF.

The rearrangement links TRBV10-3 to TRBJ1-1, with D hard to call. The CDR3 has 13 residues. In germline, CDR1 is ENHRY, CDR2 SYGVKD. V was trimmed by 6 bases and J by 1 base, leaving 9 bases between them. The CDR3 bases are TGTGCCATCAGGGTTACAGCGAACACTGAAGCTTTCTTT. It specifies CAIRVTANTEAFF.

The rearrangement links TRBV19 to TRBJ1-1, with 9 bases identical to TRBD1. The CDR3 totals 14 residues. Germline lookup yields CDR1 LNHDA and CDR2 SQIVND (reference sequence). V lost 7 bases, J lost 4 bases, and 7 bases stayed unmatched. Here the CDR3 DNA reads TGTGCCAGTAAGGCAGGGACAGGGATCACTGAAGCTTTCTTT. Translated: CASKAGTGITEAFF.

CDR3 amino acids: CASSLASSTTEAFF. For the CDR3, the DNA is TGCGCCAGCAGCTTGGCCTCATCGACGACTGAAGCTTTCTTT. The V call is TRBV5-1, the J call TRBJ1-1; D gene unclear. Trimming cost V 0 bases and J 5 bases, with 11 bases left between them. CDR3 length: 14 amino acids. Looked up from germline, CDR1 is SGHRS and CDR2 is YFSETQ.

The V and J genes are TRBV5-1 and TRBJ2-2; 8 bases align to TRBD2. The CDR3 consists of 16 residues. V shed 0 bases, J shed 4 bases, and the junction held 5 bases outside the gene matches. CDR1 is SGHRS, CDR2 YFSETQ, per germline. Here the CDR3 reads CASSLGLGTSTGELFF. In DNA, the CDR3 is TGCGCCAGCAGCTTGGGACTCGGGACTAGCACCGGGGAGCTGTTTTTT. The complete variable domain, with remaining parts taken from reference TRBV5-1 and TRBJ2-2, reads KAGVTQTPRYLIKTRGQQVTLSCSPISGHRSVSWYQQTPGQGLQFLFEYFSETQRNKGNFPGRFSGRQFSNSRSEMNVSTLELGDSALYLCASSLGLGTSTGELFFGEGSRLTVL.

The chain carries TRBV25-1 and TRBJ1-1, with D possibly matching TRBD1 (5 bases). Germline CDR1 reads MGHDK; CDR2 reads SYGVNS. The CDR3 is 12 residues long. V lost 1 base and J 11 bases, leaving 11 bases between the germline ends. This CDR3 reads CASSESNRPAFF. In DNA, the CDR3 is TGTGCCAGCAGTGAATCCAACAGGCCGGCTTTCTTT.

This sequence joins TRBV19 and TRBJ1-4, with a tentative D call TRBD1 (5 bases). Deletions cut 9 bases from V and 2 bases from J, with 22 bases between. The germline V gene has CDR1 LNHDA and CDR2 SQIVND (reference sequence). CDR3 size: 17 residues. The CDR3 is CASRGQGLHRTNEKLFF. The CDR3 DNA follows: TGTGCCAGCAGAGGGCAGGGACTCCATAGGACTAATGAAAAACTGTTTTTT.

V is TRBV6-1 and J is TRBJ2-2; a weak D match, TRBD2 (5 bases). The CDR3 is 15 amino acids. With 2 bases removed from V and 0 bases from J, the gap between germline ends came to 7 bases. Germline assignment: CDR1 MNHNS and CDR2 SASEGT. Written as DNA, the CDR3 is TGTGCCAGCAGTGAAAGGCGGGCGAACACCGGGGAGCTGTTTTTT. Translating gives CASSERRANTGELFF.

V gene TRBV21-1 combines with J gene TRBJ1-2. TRBV21-1 is termed a pseudogene. The CDR3 consists of 17 residues. CDR3 sequence reads: CASSRSDYRHSIWGYTF. The CDR3 region has the DNA TGTGCCAGCAGCAGGAGCGACTACAGGCACTCTATTTGGGGCTACACCTTC.

The rearrangement uses TRBV7-9 and TRBJ1-2, with D maybe TRBD1 (5 bases). V dropped 4 bases and J dropped 0 bases, with 12 bases sitting between them. Germline V gene data show CDR1 as SEHNR and CDR2 as FQNEAQ (reference sequence). The CDR3 loop spans 15 amino acids. CDR3 loop: CASSSATGANYGYTF. Here the CDR3 DNA reads TGTGCCAGCAGCTCGGCTACAGGAGCTAACTATGGCTACACCTTC.

V is TRBV6-2 or TRBV6-3 and J is TRBJ1-3; D gene uncertain. This CDR3 has 14 amino acids. From germline, CDR1 is MNHEY and CDR2 SVGEGT. Trimming stripped 2 bases from V and 2 bases from J, with 7 bases between. The CDR3 spells CASSYVLTGNTIYF. The CDR3 DNA is TGTGCCAGCAGTTACGTCCTTACTGGAAACACCATATATTTT.

The chain combines TRBV7-8 with TRBJ1-1; 8 bases line up with TRBD1. The CDR3 consists of 11 residues. Trimming at V came to 5 bases and at J to 12 bases, leaving 5 bases not matched to a gene. The germline V gene has CDR1 SGHVS and CDR2 FQNEAQ. The DNA for the CDR3 is TGTGCCAGCAGCCAGGGGGCGGTAACTTTCTTT. Its protein is CASSQGAVTFF. Full variable domain (remainder filled in from reference TRBV7-8 and TRBJ1-1): GAGVSQSPRYKVAKRGQDVALRCDPISGHVSLFWYQQALGQGPEFLTYFQNEAQLDKSGLPSDRFFAERPEGSVSTLKIQRTQQEDSAVYLCASSQGAVTFFGQGTRLTVV.